This is a list of T cell receptor beta chains from one sample in a study of blood T cell repertoires in COVID-19. Method: immunoSEQ multiplex PCR; TCRdb's copy keeps in-frame clones and lacks some. The sample gives roughly 150,000 clones, about 80% of which show up once; 13% is in the top ten. Sequencing used peripheral blood. Receptors originate from a man aged 70 or older who had recovered from COVID-19. The CDR3 runs from the conserved cysteine through the conserved F or W. A D gene is named only where the DNA matches it firmly. Clone size is shown for a subset of rows, as once, few, many or a class of expanded clone.

TRBV11-3	TRBJ2-1	NA	NA	CASSLGSRVYNEQFF	TGTGCCAGCAGCTTAGGTTCCCGGGTTTACAATGAGCAGTTCTTC
TRBV12-5	TRBJ2-5	NA	NA	CASGKGSGGQETQYF	TGTGCTAGTGGTAAGGGGTCGGGCGGCCAAGAGACCCAGTACTTC
TRBV5-1	TRBJ2-3	NA	NA	CASSAQGPDTDTQYF	TGCGCCAGCAGCGCCCAGGGGCCCGACACAGATACGCAGTATTTT
TRBV6-2/TRBV6-3	TRBJ1-2	NA	TRBD1	CASSWTDRSYGYTF	TGTGCCAGCAGTTGGACGGACAGGAGCTATGGCTACACCTTC
TRBV27	TRBJ1-5	NA	TRBD1	CASSQTQGTDQPQHF	TGTGCCAGCAGTCAGACACAGGGGACCGATCAGCCCCAGCATTTT
TRBV5-1	TRBJ2-5	NA	NA	CASRPSTHRQETQYF	TGCGCCAGCCGCCCTAGCACCCACCGCCAAGAGACCCAGTACTTC
TRBV6-5	TRBJ2-5	NA	NA	CASSLGSTRGETQYF	TGTGCCAGCAGTCTCGGGTCCACCCGAGGTGAGACCCAGTACTTC
TRBV2	TRBJ2-1	NA	NA	CASSEGRGGSNEQFF	TGTGCCAGCAGTGAAGGGCGGGGCGGGTCCAATGAGCAGTTCTTC
TRBV25-1	TRBJ2-1	NA	TRBD1	CASGSRDRVYNEQFF	TGTGCCAGCGGATCCCGGGACAGGGTCTACAATGAGCAGTTCTTC
TRBV19	TRBJ1-6	NA	TRBD1	CASSMGAGGEDSPLHF	TGTGCCAGTAGTATGGGAGCAGGGGGCGAGGATTCACCCCTCCACTTT
TRBV5-6	TRBJ2-7	NA	TRBD2	CASSLRRTSEYEQYF	TGTGCCAGCAGCTTGCGTCGGACTAGCGAGTACGAGCAGTACTTC
TRBV7-7	TRBJ2-1	NA	TRBD2	CASSSQLAGGDNEQFF	TGTGCTAGCAGCTCCCAGCTAGCGGGAGGGGACAATGAGCAGTTCTTC
TRBV11-2	TRBJ2-2	NA	NA	CASSLGGNTGELFF	TGTGCCAGCAGCCTCGGTGGGAACACCGGGGAGCTGTTTTTT
TRBV18	TRBJ1-3	NA	NA	CASSPVGATGNTIYF	TGTGCCAGCTCACCTGTAGGGGCAACTGGAAACACCATATATTTT
TRBV2	TRBJ2-3	NA	TRBD2	CASSDSGGRDTQYF	TGTGCCAGCAGTGATTCGGGGGGAAGAGATACGCAGTATTTT
TRBV4-1	TRBJ1-1	few	NA	CASSQGPSRLPMNTEAFF	TGCGCCAGCAGCCAAGGCCCCTCTCGACTACCCATGAACACTGAAGCTTTCTTT
TRBV10-1	TRBJ2-3	NA	TRBD2	CASSAAEGSSGNTQYF	TGCGCCAGCAGTGCAGCTGAGGGGTCTAGCGGGAATACGCAGTATTTT
TRBV7-6	TRBJ2-1	NA	NA	CASSSLAGISAYNEQFF	TGTGCCAGCAGCTCGCTTGCGGGGATCAGTGCCTACAATGAGCAGTTCTTC
TRBV19	TRBJ2-7	few	TRBD1	CASSSGTGSYEQYF	TGTGCCAGTAGTAGCGGGACAGGGTCCTACGAGCAGTACTTC
TRBV16	TRBJ1-2	NA	TRBD1	CASSQSGTGVVYGYTF	TGTGCCAGCAGCCAATCTGGGACAGGGGTTGTCTATGGCTACACCTTC
TRBV5-5	TRBJ2-7	once	NA	CASSNRDKGREQYF	TGTGCCAGCAGCAACCGGGACAAGGGCCGCGAGCAGTACTTC
TRBV6-5	TRBJ2-7	few	TRBD2	CASRTGLAGVGQYF	TGTGCCAGCAGGACAGGACTAGCGGGAGTGGGTCAGTACTTC
TRBV6-2/TRBV6-3	TRBJ2-4	NA	NA	CASSYSTSARNIQYF	TGTGCCAGCAGTTACTCGACGTCTGCCAGGAACATTCAGTACTTC
TRBV19	TRBJ1-2	NA	NA	CASLSRQTNYGYTF	TGTGCCAGCCTATCCAGGCAGACTAACTATGGCTACACCTTC
TRBV7-2	TRBJ1-1	NA	NA	CASSADQGSTEAFF	TGTGCCAGCAGCGCAGACCAGGGATCGACTGAAGCTTTCTTT
TRBV29-1	TRBJ2-3	NA	TRBD2	CSVSEGDWSGAGDTQYF	TGCAGCGTTTCAGAAGGAGATTGGAGCGGGGCGGGGGATACGCAGTATTTT
TRBV2	TRBJ2-1	NA	NA	CASSRDAYNEQFF	TGTGCCAGCAGCAGGGATGCCTACAATGAGCAGTTCTTC
TRBV27	TRBJ1-2	NA	NA	CASSAQGQGGYTF	TGTGCCAGCAGTGCCCAGGGGCAAGGTGGCTACACCTTC
TRBV2	TRBJ1-2	NA	TRBD1	CASRGDSNYGYTF	TGTGCCAGCAGGGGGGACAGCAACTATGGCTACACCTTC
TRBV9	TRBJ2-1	NA	TRBD2	CASSRTSAYNEQFF	TGTGCCAGCAGCAGAACTAGCGCCTACAATGAGCAGTTCTTC
TRBV19	TRBJ2-7	few	TRBD2	CASSGGGPMVEQYF	TGTGCCAGTAGTGGGGGAGGGCCCATGGTCGAGCAGTACTTC
TRBV29-1	TRBJ1-1	few	TRBD1	CSVEGTGGRAFF	TGCAGCGTTGAGGGGACAGGAGGACGAGCTTTCTTT
TRBV14	TRBJ2-1	NA	TRBD2	CASSQDGLADYNEQFF	TGTGCCAGCAGCCAAGACGGACTAGCGGACTACAATGAGCAGTTCTTC
TRBV28	TRBJ2-7	NA	TRBD2	CASSLSGTSGGYEQYF	TGTGCCAGCAGTTTATCGGGAACTAGCGGGGGATACGAGCAGTACTTC
TRBV25-1	TRBJ1-4	NA	NA	CASSAQGVGEKLFF	TGTGCCAGCAGTGCACAGGGAGTGGGGGAAAAACTGTTTTTT
TRBV3-1/TRBV3-2	TRBJ2-3	NA	TRBD2	CASSPSSGRRTDTQYF	TGTGCCAGCAGCCCTTCTAGCGGGAGGCGGACAGATACGCAGTATTTT
TRBV20-1	TRBJ2-5	NA	NA	CSASNRVSAETQYF	TGCAGTGCTAGTAACAGGGTTTCGGCCGAGACCCAGTACTTC
TRBV5-1	TRBJ1-4	NA	NA	CASKADPTNEKLFF	TGCGCCAGCAAGGCGGATCCAACTAATGAAAAACTGTTTTTT
TRBV28	TRBJ1-5	NA	NA	CATKAGVQPQHF	TGTGCCACCAAGGCGGGGGTCCAGCCCCAGCATTTT
TRBV12-3/TRBV12-4	TRBJ1-6	NA	NA	CASSFADSPLHF	TGTGCCAGCAGTTTCGCGGATTCACCCCTCCACTTT
TRBV4-3	TRBJ2-7	NA	TRBD2	CASSLQAGTSLSEQYF	TGCGCCAGCAGCTTACAGGCCGGGACTAGCTTGTCCGAGCAGTACTTC
TRBV7-2	TRBJ2-7	NA	NA	CASSEASGSSYEQYF	TGTGCCAGCAGCGAAGCATCCGGGAGCTCCTACGAGCAGTACTTC
TRBV11-1	TRBJ2-1	NA	NA	CASSPTMDSNNEQFF	TGTGCCAGCAGCCCGACGATGGACAGTAACAATGAGCAGTTCTTC
TRBV19	TRBJ1-2	NA	NA	CASTSYGSGFGYTF	TGTGCCAGTACGTCTTACGGCTCCGGGTTTGGCTACACCTTC
TRBV19	TRBJ2-2	NA	NA	CASSMAANTGELFF	TGTGCCAGTAGTATGGCGGCGAACACCGGGGAGCTGTTTTTT